Listed below are T cell receptor beta chains from one sample, sequenced in a study of cytomegalovirus exposure and HLA in healthy donors. Here immunoSEQ multiplex PCR was the method, and the copy in TCRdb shows in-frame clones only, minus some. The sample lists hundreds of thousands of clones, about 79% seen once, with around 2% in the top ten. The specimen sequenced was PBMCs. These receptors originate from a man aged 18 to 29 in good health and CMV-seronegative. CDR3s include the opening cysteine and the closing phenylalanine or tryptophan. The D gene is left open where the match is weak. Size values are once, few and many counts, or a class for expanded clones, and some rows have none.

>TRBJ2-5|TRBV11-3|TRBD2|.
CASSPSGGETQYF
TGTGCCAGCAGCCCCAGCGGGGGGGAGACCCAGTACTTC
>TRBJ1-2|TRBV9|TRBD1|.
CASRQGGVGYGYTF
TGTGCCAGCCGACAGGGTGGAGTTGGCTATGGCTACACCTTC
>TRBJ2-5|TRBV9|.|once
CASSVFEGRQETQYF
TGTGCCAGCAGCGTATTTGAGGGTAGACAAGAGACCCAGTACTTC
>TRBJ2-1|TRBV19|TRBD1|.
CASSRDRYNEQFF
TGTGCCAGTAGTAGGGACAGATACAATGAGCAGTTCTTC
>TRBJ2-1|TRBV23-1|TRBD2|.
CASSQKTPALRLAGGPYNEQFF
TGCGCCAGCAGTCAAAAGACCCCGGCCTTGCGGTTAGCGGGAGGTCCCTACAATGAGCAGTTCTTC
>TRBJ2-7|TRBV10-2|TRBD1|.
CATTDRTYEQYF
TGCGCCACCACGGACAGGACATACGAGCAGTACTTC
>TRBJ1-2|TRBV6-5|.|few
CASSPGGGGYGYTF
TGTGCCAGCAGCCCTGGGGGGGGTGGCTATGGCTACACCTTC
>TRBJ2-3|TRBV28|.|.
CASDERGAGIRGTDTQYF
TGTGCCAGCGACGAACGGGGGGCGGGAATCAGGGGCACAGATACGCAGTATTTT
>TRBJ2-2|TRBV7-8|.|.
CASSLRGTANTGELFF
TGTGCCAGCAGCTTAAGGGGAACGGCGAACACCGGGGAGCTGTTTTTT
>TRBJ2-1|TRBV28|TRBD2|.
CASSPGGGYNEQFF
TGTGCCAGCAGCCCGGGCGGGGGATACAATGAGCAGTTCTTC
>TRBJ2-7|TRBV5-1|.|.
CASSLQAEGRHEQYF
TGCGCCAGCAGCTTACAGGCGGAGGGCCGCCACGAGCAGTACTTC
>TRBJ1-1|TRBV7-9|.|.
CASSNGRGERNTEAFF
TGTGCCAGCAGCAACGGTCGGGGGGAAAGGAACACTGAAGCTTTCTTT
>TRBJ1-3|TRBV9|.|.
CASSVDEGAGNTIYF
TGTGCCAGCAGCGTAGACGAGGGGGCTGGAAACACCATATATTTT
>TRBJ1-1|TRBV11-2|.|once
CASSSPRSTEAFF
TGTGCCAGCAGCTCTCCCCGGAGCACTGAAGCTTTCTTT
>TRBJ1-4|TRBV28|.|.
CASSTTREHEKLFF
TGTGCCAGCAGTACGACACGGGAACACGAAAAACTGTTTTTT
>TRBJ1-1|TRBV7-2|.|.
CASSSSGGNTEAFF
TGTGCCAGCAGCTCGTCCGGGGGGAACACTGAAGCTTTCTTT
>TRBJ2-1|TRBV7-2|.|.
CASSLGLSSYNEQFF
TGTGCCAGCAGCCTCGGACTTAGCTCCTACAATGAGCAGTTCTTC
>TRBJ2-2|TRBV29-1|.|.
CSVGTPHTGELFF
TGCAGCGTCGGGACTCCCCACACCGGGGAGCTGTTTTTT
>TRBJ1-2|TRBV6-5|TRBD1|.
CASTKGQGACGYTF
TGTGCCAGCACGAAGGGACAGGGGGCATGTGGCTACACCTTC
>TRBJ2-7|TRBV27|TRBD2|.
CASSLFPGGEQYF
TGTGCCAGCAGTTTATTTCCGGGGGGCGAGCAGTACTTC
>TRBJ2-5|TRBV7-2|.|.
CASSQGRVETQYF
TGTGCCAGCAGTCAGGGAAGGGTGGAGACCCAGTACTTC
>TRBJ1-5|TRBV27|TRBD1|.
CASSLGGQGSNQPQHF
TGTGCCAGCAGTTTAGGGGGACAGGGGAGCAATCAGCCCCAGCATTTT
>TRBJ2-3|TRBV7-3|TRBD2|.
CASSLTRGAGGWDTQYF
TGTGCCAGCAGCTTAACGAGGGGAGCGGGGGGCTGGGATACGCAGTATTTT
>TRBJ2-5|TRBV30|TRBD1|once
CAWSFLDRAGETQYF
TGTGCCTGGAGTTTCCTGGACAGGGCAGGGGAGACCCAGTACTTC
>TRBJ2-7|TRBV19|TRBD1|.
CASSLGQEPYEQYF
TGTGCCAGTAGCTTGGGACAGGAGCCCTACGAGCAGTACTTC
>TRBJ1-6|TRBV7-6|TRBD1|few
CASSLEGTGVGALHF
TGTGCCAGCAGCTTAGAAGGGACAGGGGTCGGGGCCCTCCACTTT
>TRBJ2-7|TRBV6-1|.|few
CASSELAGPYEQYF
TGTGCCAGCAGTGAACTGGCAGGTCCCTACGAGCAGTACTTC
>TRBJ2-1|TRBV9|TRBD2|.
CASSVDLAGEIYNEQFF
TGTGCCAGCAGCGTAGATCTAGCGGGAGAGATCTACAATGAGCAGTTCTTC
>TRBJ2-2|TRBV7-7|.|.
CASSLVSGTNTGELFF
TGTGCTAGCAGCTTAGTAAGCGGAACGAACACCGGGGAGCTGTTTTTT
>TRBJ2-1|TRBV7-9|TRBD2|.
CASSPGLAGVGEQFF
TGTGCCAGCAGCCCTGGACTAGCGGGAGTGGGTGAGCAGTTCTTC
>TRBJ2-1|TRBV6-4|.|.
CASSDSGNEQFF
TGTGCCAGCAGTGACTCCGGCAATGAGCAGTTCTTC
>TRBJ2-5|TRBV5-1|.|.
CASKKGAGGQETQYF
TGCGCCAGCAAGAAGGGCGCAGGCGGGCAAGAGACCCAGTACTTC
>TRBJ2-7|TRBV5-1|.|.
CASSHLSGGSYEQYF
TGCGCCAGCAGCCACCTGTCGGGCGGGTCCTACGAGCAGTACTTC
>TRBJ2-6|TRBV29-1|.|once
CSVATGFGANVLTF
TGCAGCGTCGCCACAGGGTTCGGGGCCAACGTCCTGACTTTC
>TRBJ2-1|TRBV4-3|.|once
CASSQDSGGSGNEQFF
TGCGCCAGCAGCCAAGATAGTGGGGGCTCGGGCAATGAGCAGTTCTTC
>TRBJ2-3|TRBV7-2|.|.
CASSLGRARDTDTQYF
TGTGCCAGCAGCTTAGGAAGGGCACGGGACACAGATACGCAGTATTTT
>TRBJ1-2|TRBV4-3|TRBD1|.
CASSQDSDRGRDGYTF
TGCGCCAGCAGCCAAGATAGTGACAGGGGTAGGGATGGCTACACCTTC
>TRBJ1-5|TRBV27|.|few
CASNLDSGNQPQHF
TGTGCCAGCAACTTGGACAGTGGTAATCAGCCCCAGCATTTT
>TRBJ1-6|TRBV11-2|.|.
CASSLDRVGNSPLHF
TGTGCCAGCAGCTTAGACAGGGTTGGTAATTCACCCCTCCACTTT
>TRBJ2-6|TRBV5-1|TRBD1|.
CASSLASDRGPGANVLTF
TGCGCCAGCAGCTTGGCCTCTGACAGGGGGCCTGGGGCCAACGTCCTGACTTTC
>TRBJ2-7|TRBV4-2|TRBD2|.
CASSHTGTSDSYEQYF
TGTGCCAGCAGCCATACCGGGACTAGCGACTCCTACGAGCAGTACTTC
>TRBJ1-4|TRBV30|.|.
CAWSAQGTTNEKLFF
TGTGCCTGGAGTGCGCAGGGGACAACTAATGAAAAACTGTTTTTT
>TRBJ2-2|TRBV5-1|.|.
CASSLGAANTGELFF
TGCGCCAGCAGCTTGGGGGCAGCGAACACCGGGGAGCTGTTTTTT
>TRBJ1-1|TRBV14|.|.
CASSRRRGTGVTEAFF
TGTGCCAGCAGCCGCCGACGGGGGACGGGGGTCACTGAAGCTTTCTTT
>TRBJ2-3|TRBV9|.|.
CASSVGTDTQYF
TGTGCCAGCAGCGTAGGGACTGATACGCAGTATTTT
>TRBJ2-5|TRBV29-1|TRBD1|.
CSVVRTGGQETQYF
TGCAGCGTTGTTAGGACAGGGGGCCAAGAGACCCAGTACTTC
>TRBJ1-4|TRBV15|.|.
CATSRERGGGGEKLFF
TGTGCCACCAGCAGGGAACGAGGCGGCGGCGGTGAAAAACTGTTTTTT
>TRBJ1-1|TRBV7-6|.|.
CASSLSDIPNTEAFF
TGTGCCAGCAGCTTATCAGACATCCCGAACACTGAAGCTTTCTTT
>TRBJ1-1|TRBV9|.|.
CASSVEVRTEAFF
TGTGCCAGCAGCGTAGAGGTCCGGACAGAAGCTTTCTTT
>TRBJ2-3|TRBV4-3|TRBD1|.
CASSPVGGSGTDTQYF
TGCGCCAGCAGCCCGGTAGGGGGCTCTGGGACAGATACGCAGTATTTT
>TRBJ2-5|TRBV7-2|TRBD1|.
CASSLIGGQQETQYF
TGTGCCAGCAGCTTAATAGGGGGCCAGCAAGAGACCCAGTACTTC
>TRBJ2-7|TRBV5-6|TRBD1|.
CASSAGQGRYEQYF
TGTGCCAGCAGCGCTGGACAGGGGCGATACGAGCAGTACTTC
>TRBJ1-4|TRBV27|.|.
CASSSVRVGNEKLFF
TGTGCCAGCAGTTCTGTCAGGGTCGGAAACGAAAAACTGTTTTTT
>TRBJ2-5|TRBV5-6|.|.
CASSRFEGQETQYF
TGTGCCAGCAGCCGATTCGAGGGCCAAGAGACCCAGTACTTC
>TRBJ2-7|TRBV9|.|.
CASSPGGDGLYEQYF
TGTGCCAGCAGCCCAGGCGGGGACGGCCTCTACGAGCAGTACTTC
>TRBJ2-7|TRBV30|.|.
CAWSIRQALAYEQYF
TGTGCCTGGAGTATACGACAGGCCTTAGCCTACGAGCAGTACTTC
>TRBJ2-5|TRBV18|.|.
CASSPPGEQETQYF
TGTGCCAGCTCACCACCGGGAGAACAAGAGACCCAGTACTTC
>TRBJ2-7|TRBV27|TRBD2|once
CASSLSTSGGSYEQYF
TGTGCCAGCAGTTTATCGACTAGCGGGGGATCCTACGAGCAGTACTTC
>TRBJ2-1|TRBV7-2|TRBD2|.
CASSPGLVGEQFF
TGTGCCAGCAGCCCCGGACTAGTCGGTGAGCAGTTCTTC
>TRBJ2-7|TRBV5-4|.|.
CASSLPGVAYEQYF
TGTGCCAGCAGCTTACCGGGAGTAGCGTACGAGCAGTACTTC